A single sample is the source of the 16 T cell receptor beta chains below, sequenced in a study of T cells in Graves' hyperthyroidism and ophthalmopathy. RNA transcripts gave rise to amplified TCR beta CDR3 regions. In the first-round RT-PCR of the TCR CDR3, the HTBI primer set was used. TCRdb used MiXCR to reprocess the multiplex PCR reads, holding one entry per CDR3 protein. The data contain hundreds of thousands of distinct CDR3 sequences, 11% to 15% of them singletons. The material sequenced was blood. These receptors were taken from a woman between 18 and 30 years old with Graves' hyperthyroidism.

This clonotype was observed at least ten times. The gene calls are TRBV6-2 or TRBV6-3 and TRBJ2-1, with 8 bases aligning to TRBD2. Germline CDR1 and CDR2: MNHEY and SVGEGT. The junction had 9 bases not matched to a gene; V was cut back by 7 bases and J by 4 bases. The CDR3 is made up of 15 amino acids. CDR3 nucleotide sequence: TGTGCCAGCACTCTACTAGCGGAGGGGTACAATGAGCAGTTCTTC. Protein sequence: CASTLLAEGYNEQFF.

The CDR3 DNA reads TGTGCCAGCAGCGTAGGACGGACTCTGACCGAGCAGTTCTTC. Translation: CASSVGRTLTEQFF. The V call is TRBV9, the J call TRBJ2-1, with D possibly matching TRBD2 (5 bases). V was shortened by 0 bases and J by 10 bases, with 14 bases between the two germline ends. The CDR3 runs to 14 residues. Looked up from germline, CDR1 is SGDLS and CDR2 is YYNGEE.

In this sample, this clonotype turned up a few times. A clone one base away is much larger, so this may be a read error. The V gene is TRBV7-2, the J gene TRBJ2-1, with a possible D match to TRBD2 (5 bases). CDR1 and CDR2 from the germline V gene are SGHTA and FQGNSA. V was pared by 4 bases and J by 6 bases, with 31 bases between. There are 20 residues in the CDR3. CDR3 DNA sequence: TGTGCCAGCAGCTATAAGGCTGAGGGAAGGGTAGTGGCGATAGTCAATGAGCAGTTCTTC. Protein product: CASSYKAEGRVVAIVNEQFF. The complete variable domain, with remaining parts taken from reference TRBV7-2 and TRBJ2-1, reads GAGVSQSPSNKVTEKGKDVELRCDPISGHTALYWYRQSLGQGLEFLIYFQGNSAPDKSGLPSDRFSAERTGGSVSTLTIQRTQQEDSAVYLCASSYKAEGRVVAIVNEQFFGPGTRLTVL.

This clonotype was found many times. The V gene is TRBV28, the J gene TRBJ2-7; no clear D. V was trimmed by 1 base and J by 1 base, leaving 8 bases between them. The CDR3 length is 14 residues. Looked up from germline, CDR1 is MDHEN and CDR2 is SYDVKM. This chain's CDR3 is CASSLYKGSYEQYF. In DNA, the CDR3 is TGTGCCAGCAGTTTATACAAGGGTTCCTACGAGCAGTACTTC.

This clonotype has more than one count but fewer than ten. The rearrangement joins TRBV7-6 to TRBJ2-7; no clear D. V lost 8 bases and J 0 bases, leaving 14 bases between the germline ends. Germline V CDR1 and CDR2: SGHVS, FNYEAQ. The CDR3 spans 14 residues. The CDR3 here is CASAGPRSSYEQYF. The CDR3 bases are TGTGCCAGCGCTGGGCCCCGGAGCTCCTACGAGCAGTACTTC.

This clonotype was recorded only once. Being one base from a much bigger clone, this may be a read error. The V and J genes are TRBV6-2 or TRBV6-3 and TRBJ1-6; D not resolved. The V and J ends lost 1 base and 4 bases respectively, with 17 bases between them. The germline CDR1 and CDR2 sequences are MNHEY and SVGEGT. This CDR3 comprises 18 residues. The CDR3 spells CASSYYLDPLTYNSPLHF. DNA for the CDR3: TGTGCCAGCAGTTACTACCTCGACCCCTTGACTTATAATTCACCCCTCCACTTT.

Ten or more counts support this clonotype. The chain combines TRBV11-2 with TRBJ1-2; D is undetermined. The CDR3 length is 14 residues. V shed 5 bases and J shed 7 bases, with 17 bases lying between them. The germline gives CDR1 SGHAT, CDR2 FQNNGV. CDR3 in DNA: TGTGCCAGCAGCCGCTCCAATCCCGGCGGTGGCTACACCTTC. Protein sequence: CASSRSNPGGGYTF. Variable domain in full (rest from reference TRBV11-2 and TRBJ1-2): EAGVAQSPRYKIIEKRQSVAFWCNPISGHATLYWYQQILGQGPKLLIQFQNNGVVDDSQLPKDRFSAERLKGVDSTLKIQPAKLEDSAVYLCASSRSNPGGGYTFGSGTRLTVV.

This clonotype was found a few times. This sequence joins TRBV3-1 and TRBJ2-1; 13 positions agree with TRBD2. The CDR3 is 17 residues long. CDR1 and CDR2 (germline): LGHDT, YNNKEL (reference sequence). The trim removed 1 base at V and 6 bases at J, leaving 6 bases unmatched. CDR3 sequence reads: CASSQAGTSGEGNEQFF. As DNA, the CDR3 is TGTGCCAGCAGCCAAGCGGGGACTAGCGGGGAGGGCAATGAGCAGTTCTTC.

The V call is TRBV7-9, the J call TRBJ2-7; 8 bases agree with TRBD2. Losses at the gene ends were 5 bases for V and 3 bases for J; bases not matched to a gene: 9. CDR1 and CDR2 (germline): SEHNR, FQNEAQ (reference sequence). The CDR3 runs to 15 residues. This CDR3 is CASSRVREGHYEQYF. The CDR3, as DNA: TGTGCCAGCAGCCGAGTCCGGGAGGGCCACTACGAGCAGTACTTC.

DNA of the CDR3: TGCGCCAGCAGCCAATCGTCAGCGGGAATATCCTACGAGCAGTACTTC. Translated, it gives CASSQSSAGISYEQYF. The chain uses TRBV4-1 and TRBJ2-7; 7 bases are a match to TRBD2. V dropped 2 bases and J dropped 1; count of bases not matched to a gene: 8. This CDR3 contains 16 residues. Germline CDR1 is MGHRA and CDR2 is YSYEKL.

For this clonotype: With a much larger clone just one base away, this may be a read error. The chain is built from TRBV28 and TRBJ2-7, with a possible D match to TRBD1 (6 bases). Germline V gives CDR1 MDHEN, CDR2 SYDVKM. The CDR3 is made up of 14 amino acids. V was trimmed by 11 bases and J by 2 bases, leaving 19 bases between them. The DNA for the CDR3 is TGTGCCGGCTCATCCGGGACATGGGCCTACGAGCAGTACTTC. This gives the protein CAGSSGTWAYEQYF.

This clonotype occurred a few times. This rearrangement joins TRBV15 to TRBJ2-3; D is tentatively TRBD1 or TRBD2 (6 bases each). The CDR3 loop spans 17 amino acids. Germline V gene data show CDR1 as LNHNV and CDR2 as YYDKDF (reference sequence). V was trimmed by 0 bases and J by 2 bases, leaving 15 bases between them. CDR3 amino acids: CATSRELGGGITDTQYF. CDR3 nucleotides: TGTGCCACCAGCAGAGAGTTGGGGGGCGGGATCACAGATACGCAGTATTTT.

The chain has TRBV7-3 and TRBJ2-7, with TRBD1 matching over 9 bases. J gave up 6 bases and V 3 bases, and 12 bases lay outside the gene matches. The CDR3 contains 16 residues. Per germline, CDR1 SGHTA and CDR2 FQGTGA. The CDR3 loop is CASSFGDPGQGAEQYF. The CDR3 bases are TGTGCCAGCAGCTTTGGAGACCCGGGACAGGGAGCCGAGCAGTACTTC.

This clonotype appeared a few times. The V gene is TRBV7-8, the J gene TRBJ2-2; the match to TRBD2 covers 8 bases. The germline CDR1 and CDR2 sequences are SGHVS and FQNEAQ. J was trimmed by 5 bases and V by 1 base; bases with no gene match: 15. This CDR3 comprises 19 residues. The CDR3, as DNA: TGTGCCAGCAGCTTAGGGGGGCTCGGGAGGGCCGAAGAAACCGGGGAGCTGTTTTTT. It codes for CASSLGGLGRAEETGELFF.

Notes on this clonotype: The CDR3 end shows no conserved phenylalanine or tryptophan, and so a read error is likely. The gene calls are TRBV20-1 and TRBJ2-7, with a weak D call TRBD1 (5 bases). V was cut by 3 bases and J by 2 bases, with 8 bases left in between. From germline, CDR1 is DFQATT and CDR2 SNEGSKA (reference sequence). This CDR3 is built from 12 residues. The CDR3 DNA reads TGCAGTGCTAGTCGCAGGGCCTACGAGCAGTACCTC. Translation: CSASRRAYEQYL.

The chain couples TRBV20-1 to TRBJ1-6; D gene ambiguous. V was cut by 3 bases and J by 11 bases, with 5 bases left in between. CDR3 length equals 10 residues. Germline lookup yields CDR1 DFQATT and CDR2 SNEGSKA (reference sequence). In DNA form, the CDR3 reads TGCAGTGCTAGTTACCCACCCCTCCACTTT. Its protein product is CSASYPPLHF.